This T cell receptor (beta chain) was identified during a study of blood T cell repertoires in COVID-19. Across the study: Samples representing acute and convalescent COVID-19 were sourced from the United States, Italy and Spain. T cells, B-cell-depleted T cells, or PBMCs supplied cDNA or gDNA.

V lost 2 bases, J lost 4 bases, and 19 bases lay in between. The CDR3 is 17 residues long. CDR1 and CDR2 from the germline V gene are MNHEY and SMNVEV (reference sequence). Authors' analysis steps: Estimated nucleated cell counts came from reference gene primer amplification. Clones were read by immunoSEQ multiplex PCR, and TCRdb kept only the in-frame ones, dropping some. V, J and clone size reflect that table, while D and trimming were determined from the DNA. The sample yields 140,000 to 150,000 clones, roughly 86% seen once. The chain couples TRBV27 to TRBJ2-3; a weak D match, TRBD2 (6 bases). Sequenced input: peripheral blood. The sequence was collected from a woman in her forties or fifties with acute or convalescent COVID-19. The CDR3 region has the DNA TGTGCCAGCAGTTTAAAATGGCGGCTAGGAGGGGCAGATACGCAGTATTTT. Protein sequence: CASSLKWRLGGADTQYF.